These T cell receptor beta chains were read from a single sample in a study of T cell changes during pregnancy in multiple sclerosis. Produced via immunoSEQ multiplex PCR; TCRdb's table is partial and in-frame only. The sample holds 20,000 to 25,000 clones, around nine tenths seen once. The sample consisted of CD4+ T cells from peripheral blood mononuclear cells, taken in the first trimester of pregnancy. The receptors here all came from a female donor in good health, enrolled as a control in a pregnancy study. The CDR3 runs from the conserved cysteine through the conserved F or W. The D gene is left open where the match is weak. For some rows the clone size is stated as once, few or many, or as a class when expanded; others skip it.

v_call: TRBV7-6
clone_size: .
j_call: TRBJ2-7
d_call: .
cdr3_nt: TGTGCCAGCAGCCCTAGCACCGGTTCCTACGAGCAGTACTTC
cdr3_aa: CASSPSTGSYEQYF

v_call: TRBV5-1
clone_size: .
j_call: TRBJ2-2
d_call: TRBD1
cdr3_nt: TGCGCCAGCAGCTTGTATCGGCAGGGGGCGTTAGCCGGGGAGCTGTTTTTT
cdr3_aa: CASSLYRQGALAGELFF

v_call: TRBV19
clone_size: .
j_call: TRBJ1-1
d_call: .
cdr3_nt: TGTGCCAGTAGTACCCGACAGGTTAACACTGAAGCTTTCTTT
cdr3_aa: CASSTRQVNTEAFF

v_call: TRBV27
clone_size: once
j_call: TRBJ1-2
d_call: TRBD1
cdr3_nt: TGTGCCAGCAGTCCGGGGACAGGGGGACGCTACACCTTC
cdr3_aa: CASSPGTGGRYTF

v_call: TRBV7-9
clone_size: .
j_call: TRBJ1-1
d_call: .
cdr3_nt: TGTGCCAGCAGCTCAGGGATCATGAACACTGAAGCTTTCTTT
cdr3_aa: CASSSGIMNTEAFF

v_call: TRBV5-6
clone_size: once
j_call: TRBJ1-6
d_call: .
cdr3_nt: TGTGCCAGCAGCTTGGAAGATTCGGCCCTCCACTTT
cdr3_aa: CASSLEDSALHF

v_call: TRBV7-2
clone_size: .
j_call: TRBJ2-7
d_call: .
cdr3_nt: TGTGCCAGCAGCTTTAGCGGTTACGAGCAGTACTTC
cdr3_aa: CASSFSGYEQYF

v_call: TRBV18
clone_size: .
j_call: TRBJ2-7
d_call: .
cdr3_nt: TGTGCCAGCTCACCCTATGAGGAGTCCTACGAGCAGTACTTC
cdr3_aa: CASSPYEESYEQYF

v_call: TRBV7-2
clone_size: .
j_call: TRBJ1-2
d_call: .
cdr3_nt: TGTGCCAGCAGCTCGGCCGGGGGAGGGAGGGACGGCTACACCTTC
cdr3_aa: CASSSAGGGRDGYTF

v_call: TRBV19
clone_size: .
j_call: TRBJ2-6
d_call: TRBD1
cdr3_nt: TGTGCCAGTAGTGGCCGGACAGGGGCGGGGGCCAACGTCCTGACTTTC
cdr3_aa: CASSGRTGAGANVLTF

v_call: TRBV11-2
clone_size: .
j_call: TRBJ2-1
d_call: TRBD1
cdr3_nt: TGTGCCAGCAGCTTAGATAGGGGACAGGGGTTCAATGAGCAGTTCTTC
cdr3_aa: CASSLDRGQGFNEQFF

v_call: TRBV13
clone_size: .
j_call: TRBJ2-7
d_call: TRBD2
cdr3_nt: TGTGCCAGCAGCTTGGGCGGGGGCTCCTACGAGCAGTACTTC
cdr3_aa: CASSLGGGSYEQYF

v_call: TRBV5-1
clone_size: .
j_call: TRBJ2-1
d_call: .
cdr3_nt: TGCGCCAGCAGCTTGGGCAGCCTAGAGAATGAGCAGTTCTTC
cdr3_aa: CASSLGSLENEQFF

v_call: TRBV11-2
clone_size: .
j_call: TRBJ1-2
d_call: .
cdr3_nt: TGTGCCAGCAGTTCTCCGCAGGGGAATCTTAACTATGGCTACACCTTC
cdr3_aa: CASSSPQGNLNYGYTF